Sequencing of this TCR beta chain was carried out in a study of blood T cell repertoires in COVID-19. Background on the study: The United States, Italy and Spain were the sources of the acute and convalescent COVID-19 samples.

Using immunoSEQ multiplex PCR, the repertoire was profiled, and TCRdb retains in-frame clones only, with some absent. The repertoire consists of some 190,000 clones, with about 78% occurring once and the leading ten covering around 8.1%. V gave up 0 bases and J gave up 3 bases, with 12 bases separating them. Germline lookup yields CDR1 KGHSH and CDR2 LQKENI. This CDR3 is built from 16 residues. The rearrangement uses TRBV18 and TRBJ1-3; perhaps TRBD1 as D (5 bases). The sequence was obtained from a woman aged 45-65 years with active or convalescent COVID-19. The sample was peripheral blood. CDR3 sequence (DNA): TGTGCCAGCTCACCACCTGGGCAGGGACTTGGAAACACCATATATTTT. Its protein product is CASSPPGQGLGNTIYF. Full variable domain (missing parts from reference TRBV18 and TRBJ1-3): NAGVMQNPRHLVRRRGQEARLRCSPMKGHSHVYWYRQLPEEGLKFMVYLQKENIIDESGMPKERFSAEFPKEGPSILRIQQVVRGDSAAYFCASSPPGQGLGNTIYFGEGSWLTVV.